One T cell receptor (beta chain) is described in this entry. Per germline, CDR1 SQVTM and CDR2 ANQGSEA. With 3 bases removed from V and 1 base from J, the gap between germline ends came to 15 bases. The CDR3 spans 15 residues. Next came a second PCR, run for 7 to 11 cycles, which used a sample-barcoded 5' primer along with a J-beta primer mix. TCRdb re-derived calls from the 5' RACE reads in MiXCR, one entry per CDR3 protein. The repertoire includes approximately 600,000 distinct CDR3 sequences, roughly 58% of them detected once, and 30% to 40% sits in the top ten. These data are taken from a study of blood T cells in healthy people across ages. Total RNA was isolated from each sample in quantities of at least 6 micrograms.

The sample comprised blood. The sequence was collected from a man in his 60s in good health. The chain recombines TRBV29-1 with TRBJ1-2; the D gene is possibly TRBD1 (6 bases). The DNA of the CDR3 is TGCAGCGTTGAGGGTCAGGGGTCTTATAACTATGGCTACACCTTC. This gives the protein CSVEGQGSYNYGYTF.